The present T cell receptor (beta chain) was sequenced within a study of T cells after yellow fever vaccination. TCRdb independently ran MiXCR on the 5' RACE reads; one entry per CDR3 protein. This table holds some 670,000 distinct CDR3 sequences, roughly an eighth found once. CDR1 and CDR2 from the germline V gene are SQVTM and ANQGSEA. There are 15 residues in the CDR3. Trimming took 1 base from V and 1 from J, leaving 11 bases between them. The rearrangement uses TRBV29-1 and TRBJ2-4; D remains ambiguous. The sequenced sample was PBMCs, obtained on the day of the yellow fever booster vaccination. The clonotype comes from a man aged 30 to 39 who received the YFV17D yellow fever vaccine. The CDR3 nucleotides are TGCAGCGTTGAAGGGAGAGCCGGGGCCAAAAACATTCAGTACTTC. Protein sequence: CSVEGRAGAKNIQYF.